This section outlines one T cell receptor (beta chain) sequence together with its context. Its antigen is unknown. The sample is drawn from a study of cytomegalovirus exposure and HLA in healthy donors. Overall study findings and caveats: Diagnosis of cytomegalovirus status made by the classifier reportedly showed high specificity and sensitivity. The authors considered a cluster of highly shared sequence variants likely to be a sequencing artifact.

This CDR3 region has 14 residues. V dropped 1 base and J dropped 8 bases, with 11 bases sitting between them. Germline CDR1 KGHSH, CDR2 LQKENI. Use of 60 Vbeta and 13 Jbeta primers characterized the PCR. TCRdb's table, derived via immunoSEQ multiplex PCR, lists solely in-frame clones and lacks some. The specimen's table records 110,000 to 150,000 clones. The sequence came from a male donor in good health and CMV-seronegative. The chain combines TRBV18 with TRBJ1-4; maybe TRBD1 (6 bases). The sequenced sample consisted of PBMCs. CDR3 residues: CASSPQQGGEKLFF. The DNA for the CDR3 is TGTGCCAGCTCACCACAACAGGGTGGGGAAAAACTGTTTTTT.